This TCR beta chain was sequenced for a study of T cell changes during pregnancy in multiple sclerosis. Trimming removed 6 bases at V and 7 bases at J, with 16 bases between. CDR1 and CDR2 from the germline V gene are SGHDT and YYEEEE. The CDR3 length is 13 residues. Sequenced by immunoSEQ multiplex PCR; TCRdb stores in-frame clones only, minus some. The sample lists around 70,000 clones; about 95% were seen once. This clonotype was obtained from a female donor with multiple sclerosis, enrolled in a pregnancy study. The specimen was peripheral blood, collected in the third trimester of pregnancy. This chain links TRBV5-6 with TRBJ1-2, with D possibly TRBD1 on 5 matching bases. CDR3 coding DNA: TGTGCCAGCACCGCCGGGACTACATCTGGCTACACCTTC. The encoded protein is CASTAGTTSGYTF.